This entry concerns a single T cell receptor (beta chain). What it binds is unknown. This entry comes from a study of OX40 agonist ivuxolimab in advanced cancers. General observations from the study: Still undetermined is the antigen specificity of the expanded peripheral T cells. Among some nonresponders, normalized T-cell clonal expansion was also low.

Assay used: immunoSEQ multiplex PCR; TCRdb lists only in-frame clones, some missing. The data show about 100,000 clones, 70% to 90% seen once. The source is an adult with an advanced solid tumor such as melanoma, head and neck, liver or kidney cancer. The material sequenced was CD4+ or CD8+ T cells sorted from blood, taken in a trial of the OX40 agonist ivuxolimab.

The CDR3 DNA is TGTGCCAGCATCCCCGGTTCGAGCGGGAGCCACGAGCAGTACTTC. Residues: CASIPGSSGSHEQYF. This chain links TRBV6-1 with TRBJ2-7, with 8 nucleotides matching TRBD2. This CDR3 region has 15 residues. Germline trimming cut 7 bases from V and 5 bases from J; bases unmatched to any gene: 13. Germline V CDR1 and CDR2: MNHNS, SASEGT.